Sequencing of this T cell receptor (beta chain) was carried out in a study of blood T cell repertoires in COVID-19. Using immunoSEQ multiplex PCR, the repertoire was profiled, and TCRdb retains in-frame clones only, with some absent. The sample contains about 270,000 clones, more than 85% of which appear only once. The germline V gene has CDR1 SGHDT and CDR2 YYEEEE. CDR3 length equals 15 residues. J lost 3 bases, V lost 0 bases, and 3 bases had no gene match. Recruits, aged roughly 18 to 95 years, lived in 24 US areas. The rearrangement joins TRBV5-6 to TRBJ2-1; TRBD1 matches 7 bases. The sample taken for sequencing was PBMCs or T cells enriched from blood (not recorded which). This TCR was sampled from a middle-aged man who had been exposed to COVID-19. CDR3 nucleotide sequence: TGTGCCAGCAGCTTGGTAGGGGGCGGCTACAATGAGCAGTTCTTC. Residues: CASSLVGGGYNEQFF. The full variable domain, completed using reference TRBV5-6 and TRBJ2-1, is DAGVTQSPTHLIKTRGQQVTLRCSPKSGHDTVSWYQQALGQGPQFIFQYYEEEERQRGNFPDRFSGHQFPNYSSELNVNALLLGDSALYLCASSLVGGGYNEQFFGPGTRLTVL.